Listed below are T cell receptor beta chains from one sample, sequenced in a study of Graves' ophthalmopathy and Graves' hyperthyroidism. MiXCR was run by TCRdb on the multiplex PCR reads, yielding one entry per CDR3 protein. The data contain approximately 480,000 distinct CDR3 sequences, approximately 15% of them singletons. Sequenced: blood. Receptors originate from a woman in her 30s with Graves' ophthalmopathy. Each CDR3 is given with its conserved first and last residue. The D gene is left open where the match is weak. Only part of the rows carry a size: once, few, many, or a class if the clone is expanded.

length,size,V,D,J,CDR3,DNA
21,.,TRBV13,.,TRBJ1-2,CASTFVPLPTRFVGQDYGYTF,TGTGCCAGCACCTTTGTACCTCTCCCGACTCGATTTGTTGGCCAGGACTATGGCTACACCTTC
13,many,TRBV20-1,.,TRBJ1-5,CSARTRVDQPQHF,TGCAGTGCTAGAACCAGGGTCGATCAGCCCCAGCATTTT
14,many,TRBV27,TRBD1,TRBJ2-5,CASSSQTGPETQYF,TGTGCCAGCAGTTCCCAGACAGGGCCGGAGACCCAGTACTTC
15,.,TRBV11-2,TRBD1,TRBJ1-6,CASSTQGAGNSHLHF,TGTGCCAGCAGCACCCAGGGGGCGGGTAATTCACACCTCCACTTT
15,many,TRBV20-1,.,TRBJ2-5,CSARGDRDLEETQYF,TGCAGTGCTAGAGGGGACCGGGATCTTGAAGAGACCCAGTACTTC
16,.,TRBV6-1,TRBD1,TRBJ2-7,CASNPTRDRDRDEQYF,TGTGCCAGCAATCCTACCAGGGACAGGGACAGGGACGAGCAGTACTTC
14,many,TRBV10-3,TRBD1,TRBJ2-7,CAIRAGTGYPEQYF,TGTGCCATCAGAGCCGGGACAGGGTACCCCGAGCAGTACTTC
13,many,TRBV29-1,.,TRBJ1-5,CSVVEQPNQPQHF,TGCAGCGTTGTAGAGCAGCCGAATCAGCCCCAGCATTTT
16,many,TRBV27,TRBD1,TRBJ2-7,CASIRDRALNAGEQYF,TGTGCCAGCATCAGGGACAGGGCCCTGAATGCGGGCGAGCAGTACTTC
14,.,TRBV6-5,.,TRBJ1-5,CASSSTVTGQPQHF,TGTGCCAGCAGTTCTACCGTGACAGGCCAGCCTCAGCATTTT
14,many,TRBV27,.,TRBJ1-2,CASSLSESLKDYTF,TGTGCCAGCAGTTTATCGGAAAGCCTTAAGGACTACACCTTC
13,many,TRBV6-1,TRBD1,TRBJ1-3,CASRIGQGNTIYF,TGTGCCAGCAGGATCGGACAGGGTAACACCATATATTTT
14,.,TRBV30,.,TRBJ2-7,CAWSVLLWEPEQYF,TGTGCCTGGAGTGTACTACTATGGGAGCCCGAGCAGTACTTC
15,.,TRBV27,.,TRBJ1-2,CASSPLLTRNYGYTF,TGTGCCAGCAGCCCTCTTTTGACACGTAACTATGGCTACACCTTC
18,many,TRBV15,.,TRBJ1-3,CATSSPYLTGNSGNTIYF,TGTGCCACCAGCAGCCCATACCTCACGGGAAACTCTGGAAACACCATATATTTT
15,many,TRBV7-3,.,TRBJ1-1,CASSEQGLRNTEALF,TGTGCCAGCAGCGAGCAGGGGCTTAGGAACACTGAAGCTCTCTTT
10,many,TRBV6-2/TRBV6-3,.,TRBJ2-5,CASSYETQYF,TGTGCCAGCAGTTACGAGACCCAGTACTTC
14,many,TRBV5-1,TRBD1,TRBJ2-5,CASSTRTGQETQYF,TGCGCCAGCAGCACCCGGACAGGCCAAGAGACCCAGTACTTC
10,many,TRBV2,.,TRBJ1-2,CASSEPGYTF,TGTGCCAGCAGTGAGCCTGGCTACACCTTC
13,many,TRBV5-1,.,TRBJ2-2,CASSGSDTGELFF,TGCGCCAGCAGCGGGAGCGACACCGGGGAGCTGTTTTTT
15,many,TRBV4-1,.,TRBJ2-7,CASSQAPGQIYEQYF,TGCGCCAGCAGCCAAGCTCCGGGACAAATCTACGAGCAGTACTTC
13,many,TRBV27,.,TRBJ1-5,CASSLRYNQPQHF,TGTGCCAGCAGCCTCAGATACAATCAGCCCCAGCATTTT
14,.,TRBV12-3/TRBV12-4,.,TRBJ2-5,CASSYNGGDETQYF,TGTGCCAGCAGTTACAACGGAGGAGACGAGACCCAGTACTTC
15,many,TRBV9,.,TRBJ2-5,CASSVAGVQQETQYF,TGTGCCAGCAGCGTAGCGGGGGTACAGCAAGAGACCCAGTACTTC
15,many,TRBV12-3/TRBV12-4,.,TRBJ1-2,CASTTTPAANYGYTF,TGTGCCAGCACCACAACCCCCGCTGCTAACTATGGCTACACCTTC
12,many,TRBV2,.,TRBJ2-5,CASSRDGWTQYF,TGTGCCAGCTCCCGGGATGGATGGACCCAGTACTTC
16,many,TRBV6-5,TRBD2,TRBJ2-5,CASSYSQLAGQETQYF,TGTGCCAGCAGTTACTCGCAACTAGCGGGCCAAGAGACCCAGTACTTC
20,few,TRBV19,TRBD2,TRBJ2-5,CASSIGARGDLLSAQETQYF,TGTGCCAGTAGTATTGGGGCCCGGGGGGACCTGTTGTCGGCCCAAGAGACCCAGTACTTC
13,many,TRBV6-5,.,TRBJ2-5,CASSYSSLETQYF,TGTGCCAGCAGTTACTCGAGCCTAGAGACCCAGTACTTC
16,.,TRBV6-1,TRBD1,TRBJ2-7,CASRRIFRDSTYEQYF,TGTGCCAGCCGACGGATTTTCCGGGACAGCACCTACGAGCAGTACTTC
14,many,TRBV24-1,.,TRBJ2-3,CATSQTGVADTQYF,TGTGCCACCAGTCAGACGGGAGTTGCAGATACGCAGTATTTT
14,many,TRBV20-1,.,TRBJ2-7,CSARDYQERGEQYF,TGCAGTGCTAGAGATTATCAGGAACGTGGCGAGCAGTACTTC
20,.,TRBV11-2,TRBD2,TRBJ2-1,CASSFRLAGVRSNSYNEKFF,TGTGCCAGCAGCTTTCGACTAGCGGGAGTGCGTAGTAACTCCTACAATGAGAAGTTCTTC
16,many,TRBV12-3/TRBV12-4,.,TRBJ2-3,CASSLGTQLGTDTQYF,TGTGCCAGCAGTTTGGGGACTCAGCTGGGAACAGATACGCAGTATTTT
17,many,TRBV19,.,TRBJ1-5,CASSIRGDNPSNQPQHF,TGTGCCAGTAGTATTAGGGGAGACAACCCTAGCAATCAGCCCCAGCATTTT
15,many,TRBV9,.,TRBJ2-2,CASSVAVGSTGELFF,TGTGCCAGCAGCGTAGCAGTCGGAAGTACCGGGGAGCTGTTTTTT
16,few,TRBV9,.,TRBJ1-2,CASSVSPGEFNYGYTF,TGTGCCAGCAGCGTCAGCCCCGGCGAGTTTAACTATGGCTACACCTTC
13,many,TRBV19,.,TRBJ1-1,CASSIGQNTEAFF,TGTGCCAGTAGTATAGGACAGAACACTGAAGCTTTCTTT
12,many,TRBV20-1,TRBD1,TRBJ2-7,CSAWDRGYEQYF,TGCAGTGCCTGGGACAGGGGCTACGAGCAGTACTTC
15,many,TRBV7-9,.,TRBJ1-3,CASSYRETSGNTIYF,TGTGCCAGCAGCTACCGGGAAACCTCTGGAAACACCATATATTTT
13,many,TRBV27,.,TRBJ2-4,CASSLVAKNIQYF,TGTGCCAGCAGTTTGGTAGCCAAAAACATTCAGTACTTC
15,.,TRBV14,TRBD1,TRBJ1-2,CASSHGQGKDYGFTF,TGTGCCAGCAGCCACGGACAGGGGAAGGACTATGGCTTCACCTTC
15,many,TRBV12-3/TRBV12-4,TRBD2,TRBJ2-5,CASSRRRREGETQYF,TGTGCCAGCAGTCGTCGGAGGAGGGAGGGGGAGACCCAGTACTTC
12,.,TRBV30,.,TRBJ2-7,CAWRRLTYEQYF,TGTGCCTGGCGCAGGTTGACCTACGAGCAGTACTTC
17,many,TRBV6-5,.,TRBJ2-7,CASSYSGGGGGLSEQYF,TGTGCCAGCAGTTACTCTGGAGGGGGAGGTGGATTAAGCGAGCAGTACTTC
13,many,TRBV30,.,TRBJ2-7,CAWSAGQPYEQYF,TGTGCCTGGAGTGCAGGACAGCCTTACGAGCAGTACTTC
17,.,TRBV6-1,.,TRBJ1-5,CASSDFWLGRGNQPQHF,TGTGCCAGCAGTGATTTCTGGCTGGGGAGGGGCAATCAGCCCCAGCATTTT
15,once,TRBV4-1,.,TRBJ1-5,CASSRVQGTNQPQHF,TGCGCCAGCAGCCGAGTACAGGGAACGAATCAGCCCCAGCATTTT
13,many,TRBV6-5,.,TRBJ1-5,CASLQGLSQPQHF,TGTGCCAGCTTACAGGGTTTAAGTCAGCCCCAGCATTTT
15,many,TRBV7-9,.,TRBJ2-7,CASSLRGTGADEQYF,TGTGCCAGCAGCTTAAGGGGGACGGGGGCGGACGAGCAGTACTTC
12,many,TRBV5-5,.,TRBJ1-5,CASSRPGQPQHF,TGTGCCAGCAGCCGGCCGGGTCAGCCCCAGCATTTT
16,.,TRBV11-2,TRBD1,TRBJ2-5,CASSEDRGIHQETQYF,TGTGCCAGCAGCGAAGACAGGGGGATTCACCAAGAGACCCAGTACTTC
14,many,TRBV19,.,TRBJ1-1,CASTIQESNTDAFF,TGTGCCAGCACCATACAGGAAAGTAACACTGACGCTTTCTTT
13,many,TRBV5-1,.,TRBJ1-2,CASSDTGPGGYTF,TGCGCCAGCAGCGACACGGGCCCTGGTGGCTACACCTTC
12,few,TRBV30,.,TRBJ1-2,CAWSDFNYGYTF,TGTGCCTGGAGTGACTTTAACTATGGCTACACCTTC
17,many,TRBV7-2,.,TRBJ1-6,CASTPLRRQESNSPLHF,TGTGCCAGCACCCCTCTTCGACGACAGGAGAGTAATTCACCCCTCCACTTT
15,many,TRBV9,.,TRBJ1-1,CASSARAGVGTEAFF,TGTGCCAGCAGCGCGAGGGCGGGGGTCGGCACTGAAGCTTTCTTT
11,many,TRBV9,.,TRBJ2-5,CASSAQWTQYF,TGTGCCAGCAGCGCGCAATGGACCCAGTACTTC
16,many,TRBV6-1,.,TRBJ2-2,CASSRIRVANTGELFF,TGTGCCAGCAGTAGAATCAGGGTAGCCAACACCGGGGAGCTGTTTTTT